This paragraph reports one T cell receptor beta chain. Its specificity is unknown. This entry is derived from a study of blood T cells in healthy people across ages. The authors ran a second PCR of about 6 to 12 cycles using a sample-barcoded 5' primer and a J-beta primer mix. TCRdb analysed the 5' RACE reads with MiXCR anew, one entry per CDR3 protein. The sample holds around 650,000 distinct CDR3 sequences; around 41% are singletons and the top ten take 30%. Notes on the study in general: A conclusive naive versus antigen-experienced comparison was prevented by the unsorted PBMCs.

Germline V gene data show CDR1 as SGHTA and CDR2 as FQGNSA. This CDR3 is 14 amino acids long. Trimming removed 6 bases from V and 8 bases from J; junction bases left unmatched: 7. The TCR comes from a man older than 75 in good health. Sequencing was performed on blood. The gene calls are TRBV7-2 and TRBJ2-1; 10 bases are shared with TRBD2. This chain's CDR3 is CASSPSGGRDEQFF. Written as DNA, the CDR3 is TGTGCCAGCAGTCCTAGCGGGGGCCGGGATGAGCAGTTCTTC.